This T cell receptor beta chain originates from a study of T-cell memory formation after mild COVID-19 (dated by TCRdb to the early 2020s). A note on the overall study: Most TCR sequence clusters were specific to one of the two donors. Two young, previously healthy adult volunteers, one female and one male, were included in the cohort. Longitudinal TCRalpha and TCRbeta repertoire sequencing tracked T-cell clones expanding and contracting after mild COVID-19 in a couple of donors.

The paper's findings and limits, for the study overall: Whether the second-wave clones peaking on day 37 were SARS-CoV-2 specific was not confirmed. Contracting CD4+ clones appeared mostly in the CM and EM memory subsets, whereas CD8+ clones were enriched in EMRA. The detection of some responding clones in pre-infection memory suggests that pre-existing cross-reactive memory T cells joined the SARS-CoV-2 response. Balanced CD4/CD8 phenotypes were observed for clones contracting from day 15 to 85, whereas a bias towards CD4+ was observed for a second wave of clones expanding from day 15 to 37. The study covered only two mild cases, and larger cohorts including severe cases with pre-infection samples were considered necessary.

The CDR3 goes from the cysteine to the phenylalanine over 13 residues. The retained sequence is limited to the CDR3, 39 bases, with the frame set at the first base. CDR1 MNHEY and CDR2 SMNVEV were looked up in the germline V gene (reference sequence). Deletion took 3 bases off V and 6 bases off J, with a span of 8 bases between the germline ends. TCRdb records Illumina NovaSeq 6000 as the sequencer. Using 5'RACE with constant-segment primers, TCRalpha and TCRbeta cDNA libraries were constructed, with sample barcodes and unique molecular identifiers added in the process. RNA was extracted from every sample with Trizol reagent. The libraries were amplified in two PCR steps, and the second step added a second sample barcode and Illumina TruSeq adapters. Sequencing of the libraries was done on an Illumina NovaSeq, producing 2 x 150 bp paired-end reads. Concerning the study's data processing: Reads were demultiplexed and collapsed into UMI-guided consensus sequences with migec v1.2.7. With mixcr v2.1.11, UMI consensuses were aligned to TRA and TRB V and J templates and assembled into clonotypes. A clonotype was counted as expanded or contracted only if both edgeR and NoisET called the change significant, with noise models trained on biological replicates. For edgeR calls, the thresholds were a false discovery rate-adjusted p below 0.01 and a log2 fold-change of 1. As an exploratory analysis of dynamics, max-normalized trajectories of the 1000 most abundant clonotypes were examined with PCA combined with hierarchical clustering. The CD4 or CD8 phenotype of responding clones was assigned using the separately sequenced CD4+ and CD8+ repertoires. TCRdb reanalyzed the raw reads on its own, using fastp at Q25 for trimming and MiXCR for clone calling, and kept in-frame beta chains. Records with the same CDR3 protein are collapsed into one entry carrying the most frequent genes and DNA. For this entry, the V and J calls and clone size follow TCRdb and not the study's own pipeline. This sample comprises some 86,000 distinct CDR3 sequences, around 25% of them detected only once. Of the sample, roughly 39% falls within the top ten clones.

This clonotype was recorded at least ten times. The clone's antigen remains unknown. Base quality data are lacking; no much larger clone is found one base away. Ficoll-Paque density gradient centrifugation was used to isolate PBMCs. The V gene is TRBV27 and the J gene is TRBJ2-2, with the D gene not clear enough to name. This receptor was obtained from a man in his late teens or twenties who had mild COVID-19 (a few samples of this study predate the infection). The sample titles of this study are shuffled in the database, so cell type and time point are left out; the donor was told from shared clones. The sample consisted of PBMCs or a T cell subset sorted from them (not recorded which). The nucleotide sequence is given as TGTGCCAGCAGTTTTGGAGAGGCCGGGGAGCTGTTTTTT. It translates to CASSFGEAGELFF.